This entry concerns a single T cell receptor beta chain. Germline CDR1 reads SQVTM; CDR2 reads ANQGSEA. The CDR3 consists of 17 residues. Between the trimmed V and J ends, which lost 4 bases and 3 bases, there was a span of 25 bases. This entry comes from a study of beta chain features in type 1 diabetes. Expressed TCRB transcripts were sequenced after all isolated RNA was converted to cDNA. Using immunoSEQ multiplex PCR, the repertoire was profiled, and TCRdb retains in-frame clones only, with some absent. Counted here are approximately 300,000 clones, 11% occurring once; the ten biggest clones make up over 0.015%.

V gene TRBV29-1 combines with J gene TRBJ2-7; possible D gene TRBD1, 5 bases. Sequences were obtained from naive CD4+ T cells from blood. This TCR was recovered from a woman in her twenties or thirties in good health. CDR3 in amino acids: CSVVGQGRWWGDYEQYF. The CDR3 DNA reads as TGCAGCGTTGTGGGGCAGGGTCGGTGGTGGGGCGACTACGAGCAGTACTTC.